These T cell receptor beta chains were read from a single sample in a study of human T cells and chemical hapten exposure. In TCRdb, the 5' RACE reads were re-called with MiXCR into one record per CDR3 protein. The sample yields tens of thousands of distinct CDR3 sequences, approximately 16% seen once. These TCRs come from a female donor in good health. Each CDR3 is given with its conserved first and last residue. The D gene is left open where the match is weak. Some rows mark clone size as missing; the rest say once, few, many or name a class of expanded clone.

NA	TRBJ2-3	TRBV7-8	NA	CASSLADARRDTQYF	TGTGCCAGCAGCTTAGCGGATGCTAGGAGGGATACGCAGTATTTT
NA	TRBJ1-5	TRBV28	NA	CASSFWPPEVNQPQHF	TGTGCCAGCAGTTTTTGGCCTCCAGAGGTCAATCAGCCCCAGCATTTT
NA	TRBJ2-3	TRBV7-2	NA	CASSFDRSSSTDTQYF	TGTGCCAGCAGCTTCGACAGAAGCTCTAGCACAGATACGCAGTATTTT
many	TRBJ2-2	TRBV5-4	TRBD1	CASTPGQGSNTGELFF	TGTGCCAGCACCCCGGGACAGGGATCGAACACCGGGGAGCTGTTTTTT
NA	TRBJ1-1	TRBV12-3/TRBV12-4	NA	CASSLEQLEAFF	TGTGCCAGCAGTTTAGAGCAGTTAGAAGCTTTCTTT
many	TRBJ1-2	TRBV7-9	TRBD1	CASSLGGRGFREGYTF	TGTGCCAGCAGCTTAGGGGGCAGGGGGTTCCGTGAGGGCTACACCTTC
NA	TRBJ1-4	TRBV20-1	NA	CSASPGGSLGEKLFF	TGCAGTGCTAGTCCCGGGGGTAGTTTGGGGGAAAAACTGTTTTTT
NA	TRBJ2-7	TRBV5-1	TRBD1	CASSSGQGAHEQYF	TGCGCCAGCAGTTCTGGACAGGGGGCCCACGAGCAGTACTTC
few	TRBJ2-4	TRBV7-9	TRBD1	CASSLGTGRDIQYF	TGTGCCAGCAGCTTAGGGACAGGCCGGGACATTCAGTACTTC
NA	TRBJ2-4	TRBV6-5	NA	CASSYSMTGEGAKNIQYF	TGTGCCAGCAGTTACTCTATGACAGGGGAGGGGGCCAAAAACATTCAGTACTTC
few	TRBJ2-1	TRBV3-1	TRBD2	CASSQDPGTSKFF	TGTGCCAGCAGCCAAGATCCTGGGACTAGCAAGTTCTTC
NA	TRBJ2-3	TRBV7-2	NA	CASSPLGSPTTDTQYF	TGTGCCAGCAGCCCTCTAGGTTCACCCACCACAGATACGCAGTATTTT
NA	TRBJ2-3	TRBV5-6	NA	CASSPLRGSPDTQYF	TGTGCCAGCAGCCCCCTCCGGGGGTCCCCAGATACGCAGTATTTT
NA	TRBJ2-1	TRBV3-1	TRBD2	CASSPRGGQGVEQFF	TGTGCCAGCAGCCCCCGGGGAGGGCAGGGCGTTGAGCAGTTCTTC
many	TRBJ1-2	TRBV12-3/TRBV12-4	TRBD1	CASRGTGDNYGYTF	TGTGCCAGCAGGGGGACAGGGGACAACTATGGCTACACCTTC
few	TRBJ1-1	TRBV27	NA	CASSLELNTEAFF	TGTGCCAGCAGTTTAGAACTGAACACTGAAGCTTTCTTT
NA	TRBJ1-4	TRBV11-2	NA	CASSLRGDTEKLFF	TGTGCCAGCAGCTTACGGGGCGATACGGAAAAACTGTTTTTT
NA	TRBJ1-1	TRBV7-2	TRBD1	CASSPGGGTEAFF	TGTGCCAGCAGCCCAGGGGGTGGCACTGAAGCTTTCTTT
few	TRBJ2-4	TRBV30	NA	CAWTAERRGIQYF	TGTGCCTGGACCGCGGAACGGAGAGGCATTCAGTACTTC
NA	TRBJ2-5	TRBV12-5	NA	CASGFTTSGVTQYF	TGTGCTAGTGGTTTCACGACTTCGGGCGTGACCCAGTACTTC
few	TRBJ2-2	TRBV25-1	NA	CASSSGDTGELFF	TGTGCCAGCAGTTCAGGGGACACCGGGGAGCTGTTTTTT
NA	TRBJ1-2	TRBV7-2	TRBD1	CASSKSPGTGGNYGYTF	TGTGCCAGCAGCAAAAGTCCCGGGACAGGGGGCAACTATGGCTACACCTTC
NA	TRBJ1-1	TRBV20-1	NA	CSASTAMNTEAFF	TGCAGTGCTAGTACAGCCATGAACACTGAAGCTTTCTTT
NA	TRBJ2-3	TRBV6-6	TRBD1	CASSYSYATGSGTDTQYF	TGTGCCAGCAGTTACTCTTACGCGACAGGGTCGGGCACAGATACGCAGTATTTT
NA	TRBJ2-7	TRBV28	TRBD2	CASSPKPGLADF	TGTGCCAGCAGTCCGAAACCGGGACTAGCCGACTTC
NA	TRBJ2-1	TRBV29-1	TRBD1	CSVDRGRRNEQFF	TGCAGCGTTGACAGGGGGCGGAGGAATGAGCAGTTCTTC
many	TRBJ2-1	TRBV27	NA	CASSADGRGAYNEQFF	TGTGCCAGCAGTGCTGATGGGAGGGGGGCCTACAATGAGCAGTTCTTC
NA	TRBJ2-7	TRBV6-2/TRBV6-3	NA	CASSPQASYEQYF	TGTGCCAGCAGCCCACAGGCCTCCTACGAGCAGTACTTC